One and the same sample provided the 22 T cell receptor beta chains below, sequenced in a study of blood T cell repertoires in COVID-19. Repertoires were generated with immunoSEQ multiplex PCR, while TCRdb's copy carries only in-frame clones and drops some. The sample consists of roughly 100,000 clones, roughly 85% of them appearing once. Sequencing was done on a sample of peripheral blood. Receptors were obtained from a man aged 50-59 years with active COVID-19.

Remarks on this clone: This CDR3 is also generated by other DNA sequences in the sample. This chain uses TRBV20-1 with TRBJ2-3; 7 bases are a match to TRBD2. The V gene end was trimmed by 6 bases and the J gene end by 6 bases; junction bases not matched to a gene: 3. The CDR3 covers 11 residues. Germline CDR1 is DFQATT and CDR2 is SNEGSKA (reference sequence). The CDR3 DNA sequence: TGCAGTGCCTCGCGGGGGGATACGCAGTATTTT. It is translated as CSASRGDTQYF.

The chain is built from TRBV2 and TRBJ2-7; TRBD1 is a possible D gene (6 bases). Germline V lookup: CDR1 SNHLY, CDR2 FYNNEI. This CDR3 spans 13 amino acids. V lost 6 bases and J 7 bases, leaving 16 bases between the germline ends. The CDR3 DNA reads TGTGCCAGCAGCTCGCAACAGGGTGGGGAGCAGTACTTC. Its translation: CASSSQQGGEQYF.

CDR3 in amino acids: CASSYSGRGGTNQETQYF. CDR3 DNA sequence: TGTGCCAGCAGTTACTCGGGGAGGGGGGGAACGAACCAAGAGACCCAGTACTTC. The chain uses TRBV6-2 or TRBV6-3 and TRBJ2-5, with D tentatively TRBD2 (7 bases). This CDR3 is 18 amino acids long. Trimming pared 0 bases from V and 0 bases from J, leaving 17 bases between. Per the germline V gene, CDR1 is MNHEY and CDR2 is SVGEGT.

CDR3 region: CASSGDSGGQETQYF. DNA of the CDR3: TGTGCCAGCAGTGGCGATAGCGGGGGACAAGAGACCCAGTACTTC. The chain joins TRBV2 to TRBJ2-5; 9 bases match TRBD2. This CDR3 spans 15 amino acids. Unmatched junction bases numbered 5, after V lost 4 bases and J lost 2 bases. Germline V lookup: CDR1 SNHLY, CDR2 FYNNEI.

V usage is TRBV5-4 and J usage is TRBJ2-2; possibly TRBD2 for D (6 bases). The germline V gene encodes CDR1 SGHNT and CDR2 YYREEE (reference sequence). The CDR3 covers 14 residues. The V end was cut by 2 bases, the J end by 7 bases, with 12 bases between. CDR3 sequence (DNA): TGTGCCAGCAGCTTCGGCGGCGGGATCGGGGAGCTGTTTTTT. This translates into CASSFGGGIGELFF.

This clone was observed a few times. The chain carries TRBV12-3 or TRBV12-4 and TRBJ2-7; D may be TRBD2 (7 bases). This CDR3 region has 13 residues. V was shortened by 0 bases and J by 6 bases, with 9 bases between the two germline ends. The CDR3 reads CASSLAGGPEQYF. The CDR3 coding sequence is TGTGCCAGCAGTTTAGCGGGGGGGCCCGAGCAGTACTTC.

The chain has TRBV10-2 and TRBJ2-7; TRBD2 matches 7 bases. CDR3 length equals 14 residues. Germline CDR1 reads WSHSY; CDR2 reads SAAADI. Trimming took 5 bases from V and 2 from J; bases not matched to a gene: 6. CDR3 in DNA: TGCGCCAGCAGTCTCTTCGGGAGGACCTACGAGCAGTACTTC. Protein sequence: CASSLFGRTYEQYF.

The chain recombines TRBV4-2 with TRBJ2-1, with 9 nucleotides matching TRBD2. Germline values: CDR1 LGHNA, CDR2 YNFKEQ. The CDR3 is 17 residues long. V shed 1 base, J shed 8 bases, and the junction held 12 bases outside the gene matches. The CDR3 DNA follows: TGTGCCAGCAGCCAAGCTCAGCGGGGGGCCCAACATGATGAGCAGTTCTTC. As protein: CASSQAQRGAQHDEQFF.

The J gene is TRBJ1-2, the V gene TRBV27, with D possibly being TRBD1 (6 bases). Looked up from germline, CDR1 is MNHEY and CDR2 is SMNVEV (reference sequence). The germline V and J ends were trimmed by 1 base and 3 bases, with 18 bases remaining between them. The CDR3 covers 17 residues. In nucleotides, the CDR3 is TGTGCCAGCAGTTTATTTCCCGAGGGGGGGTTCCACTATGGCTACACCTTC. The encoded protein is CASSLFPEGGFHYGYTF.

Only one count was recorded for this clone. V gene TRBV3-1 (or the pseudogene TRBV3-2) combines with J gene TRBJ2-2; 10 nucleotides align to TRBD1. CDR3 length equals 15 residues. J gave up 4 bases and V 3 bases, and 2 bases lay outside the gene matches. Per the germline V gene, CDR1 is LGHDT and CDR2 is YNNKEL (reference sequence). Written as DNA, the CDR3 is TGTGCCAGCAGCCAGTGGGACAGGGGCACCGGGGAGCTGTTTTTT. It is translated as CASSQWDRGTGELFF.

The chain uses TRBV27 and TRBJ2-5, with TRBD1 matching 9 bases. V shed 0 bases and J 3 bases; nucleotides not matched to a gene: 11. CDR1 is MNHEY, CDR2 SMNVEV, per germline (reference sequence). The CDR3 spans 18 residues. Here the CDR3 reads CASSLSNLPGQGKETQYF. The CDR3 coding sequence is TGTGCCAGCAGTTTATCGAACTTACCGGGACAGGGCAAAGAGACCCAGTACTTC.

The chain employs TRBV4-2 and TRBJ2-7; the D gene is possibly TRBD1 (6 bases). Between the trimmed V and J ends, which lost 2 bases and 13 bases, there was a span of 9 bases. Germline lookup yields CDR1 LGHNA and CDR2 YNFKEQ. The CDR3 is 10 residues long. The CDR3, as DNA: TGTGCCAGCAGCCAACACAGGGTTTACTTC. Protein: CASSQHRVYF.

V and J are TRBV28 and TRBJ1-2, with a possible D match to TRBD1 (5 bases). The V gene's germline CDR1 is MDHEN and CDR2 SYDVKM. Trimming left V 3 bases short and J 8 bases short, with 10 bases between. This CDR3 spans 12 amino acids. The CDR3 sequence: CASSFKGQGYTF. As DNA, the CDR3 is TGTGCCAGCAGTTTTAAGGGGCAGGGCTACACCTTC.

J is TRBJ1-2 and V is TRBV7-9; D possibly corresponds to TRBD1 (5 bases). The germline V gene encodes CDR1 SEHNR and CDR2 FQNEAQ (reference sequence). The CDR3 has 11 amino acids. V lost 5 bases, J lost 5 bases, and 6 bases lay in between. The CDR3 nucleotides are TGTGCCAGCAGCGGGGGGTATGGCTACACCTTC. Translation: CASSGGYGYTF.

V is TRBV5-1 and J is TRBJ1-1, with D hard to call. This CDR3 has 12 amino acids. V shed 4 bases and J shed 10 bases, with 14 bases lying between them. The germline CDR1 and CDR2 sequences are SGHRS and YFSETQ. The CDR3 region has the DNA TGCGCCAGCAGCACCGGGGTGTTAGGAGCTTTCTTT. It is translated as CASSTGVLGAFF.

The V gene is TRBV10-3, the J gene TRBJ2-1; a possible D gene is TRBD1 (5 bases). This CDR3 spans 13 amino acids. The V end was cut by 6 bases, the J end by 3 bases, with 9 bases between. Germline-derived CDR1 and CDR2 are ENHRY and SYGVKD. CDR3 DNA sequence: TGTGCCATCAGGACGGACATCTACAATGAGCAGTTCTTC. The encoded protein is CAIRTDIYNEQFF.

This chain links TRBV28 with TRBJ1-2; 12 bases align to TRBD1. Losses at the gene ends were 11 bases for V and 7 bases for J; bases not matched to a gene: 11. The CDR3 length is 14 residues. Germline V gene sequence: CDR1 MDHEN, CDR2 SYDVKM. In DNA, the CDR3 is TGTGCCGCTCTGGGAGGGACAGGGGGCTCTGGCTACACCTTC. Its protein product is CAALGGTGGSGYTF.

The chain recombines TRBV5-1 with TRBJ2-1; the D gene is possibly TRBD2 (6 bases). Trimming took 0 bases from V and 5 from J, leaving 12 bases between them. Germline V gene lookup returns CDR1 SGHRS and CDR2 YFSETQ. This CDR3 contains 15 residues. The CDR3 here is CASSLASASDNEQFF. In DNA, the CDR3 is TGCGCCAGCAGCTTGGCCTCGGCTAGCGACAATGAGCAGTTCTTC.

The chain links TRBV29-1 to TRBJ2-5, with D possibly being TRBD2 (6 bases). V lost 6 bases, J lost 7 bases, and 12 bases lay in between. Germline V gene sequence: CDR1 SQVTM, CDR2 ANQGSEA. The length of the CDR3 is 11 residues. CDR3 sequence reads: CSVYQGGTQYF. The DNA for the CDR3 is TGCAGCGTCTACCAGGGAGGGACCCAGTACTTC. Full variable domain (remainder filled in from reference TRBV29-1 and TRBJ2-5): SAVISQKPSRDICQRGTSLTIQCQVDSQVTMMFWYRQQPGQSLTLIATANQGSEATYESGFVIDKFPISRPNLTFSTLTVSNMSPEDSSIYLCSVYQGGTQYFGPGTRLLVL.

This chain uses TRBV5-5 with TRBJ1-5; no clear D. V dropped 4 bases and J dropped 2 bases, with 16 bases sitting between them. Germline CDR1 and CDR2: SGHKS and YYEKEE (reference sequence). The CDR3 covers 16 residues. Here the CDR3 reads CASSRSLTEGNQPQHF. The CDR3 bases are TGTGCCAGCAGCCGTTCCTTGACGGAGGGCAATCAGCCCCAGCATTTT.

The CDR3 DNA follows: TGTGCCAGCACCCGTATTAATGAGCAGTTCTTC. As protein: CASTRINEQFF. The rearrangement uses TRBV12-3 or TRBV12-4 and TRBJ2-1; D gene uncertain. V lost 7 bases and J lost 7, with 8 bases in between. The CDR3 runs 11 residues.

The V call is TRBV6-2 or TRBV6-3, the J call TRBJ2-1; D gene ambiguous. The CDR3 totals 13 residues. The V gene's germline CDR1 is MNHEY and CDR2 SVGEGT. V lost 6 bases and J lost 0, with 6 bases in between. CDR3 sequence: CASSLSSYNEQFF. CDR3 nucleotides: TGTGCCAGCAGCCTGAGCTCCTACAATGAGCAGTTCTTC.